This record concerns one TCR beta chain sequence. The data belong to a study of early T cells in non-severe SARS-CoV-2 infection. As for the study in general: Unpaired chains resulted from sequencing bulk RNA of unsorted whole blood.

Losses at the gene ends were 3 bases for V and 0 bases for J; bases not matched to a gene: 11. The CDR3 has 17 amino acids. From germline, CDR1 is SGHRS and CDR2 YFSETQ. Individual cDNA molecules received unique molecular identifiers. In TCRdb, the 5' RACE reads were re-called with MiXCR into one record per CDR3 protein. Of 90,000 to 130,000 distinct CDR3 sequences listed, around an eighth are singletons. This receptor was identified in an adult who was a healthcare worker with PCR-confirmed SARS-CoV-2 infection or an uninfected control (not recorded which). The rearrangement joins TRBV5-1 to TRBJ1-1, with TRBD1 matching 7 bases. The sample was whole blood, taken at baseline. The CDR3 region has the DNA TGCGCCAGCAGCTCCCCGGACAGGAATCCCATGAACACTGAAGCTTTCTTT. Protein product: CASSSPDRNPMNTEAFF.